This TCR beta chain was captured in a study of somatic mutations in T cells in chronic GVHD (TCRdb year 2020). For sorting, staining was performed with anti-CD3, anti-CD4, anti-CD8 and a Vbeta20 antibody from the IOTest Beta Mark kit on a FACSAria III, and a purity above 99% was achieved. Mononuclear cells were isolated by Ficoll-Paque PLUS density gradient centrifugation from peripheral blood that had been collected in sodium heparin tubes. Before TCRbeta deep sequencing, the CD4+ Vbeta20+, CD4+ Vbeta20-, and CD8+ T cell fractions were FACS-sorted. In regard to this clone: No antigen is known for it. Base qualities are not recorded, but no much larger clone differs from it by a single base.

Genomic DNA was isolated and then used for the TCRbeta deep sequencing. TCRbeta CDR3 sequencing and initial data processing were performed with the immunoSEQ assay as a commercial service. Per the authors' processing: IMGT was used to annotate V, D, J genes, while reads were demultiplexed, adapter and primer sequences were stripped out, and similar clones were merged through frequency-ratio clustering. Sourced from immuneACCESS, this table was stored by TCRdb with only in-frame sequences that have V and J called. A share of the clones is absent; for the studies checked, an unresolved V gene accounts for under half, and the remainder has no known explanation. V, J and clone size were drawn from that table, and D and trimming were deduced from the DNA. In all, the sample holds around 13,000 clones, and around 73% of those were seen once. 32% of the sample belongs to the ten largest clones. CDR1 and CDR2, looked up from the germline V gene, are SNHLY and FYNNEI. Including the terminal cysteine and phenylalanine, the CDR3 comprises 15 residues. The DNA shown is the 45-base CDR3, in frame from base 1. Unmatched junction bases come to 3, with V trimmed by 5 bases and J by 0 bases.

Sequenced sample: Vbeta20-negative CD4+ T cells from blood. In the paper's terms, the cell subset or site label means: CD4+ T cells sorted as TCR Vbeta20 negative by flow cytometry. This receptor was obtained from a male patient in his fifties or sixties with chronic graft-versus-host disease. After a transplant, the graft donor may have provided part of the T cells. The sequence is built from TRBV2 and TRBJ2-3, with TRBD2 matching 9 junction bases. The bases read TGTGCCAGCAGTATAGCGGGGGCTAGCACAGATACGCAGTATTTT. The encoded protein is CASSIAGASTDTQYF.